These 15 T cell receptor beta chains were all obtained from the same sample, sequenced in a study of cytomegalovirus exposure and HLA in healthy donors. PCR involved 60 Vbeta and 13 Jbeta primers. Only in-frame clones appear in the TCRdb table, and some are missing; sequencing was by immunoSEQ multiplex PCR. The profile shows about 83,000 clones, 60% to 85% of them singletons. The sample taken for sequencing was PBMCs. Receptors originate from a man aged 18 to 30 in good health and CMV-seropositive.

The rearrangement links TRBV9 to TRBJ2-1; 9 bases match TRBD2. The germline gives CDR1 SGDLS, CDR2 YYNGEE. V shed 5 bases and J 4 bases; nucleotides not matched to a gene: 10. The CDR3 spans 16 residues. CDR3 residues: CASSKIAGAGYNEQFF. Here the CDR3 DNA reads TGTGCCAGCAGTAAGATAGCGGGAGCGGGGTACAATGAGCAGTTCTTC.

V is TRBV28 and J is TRBJ2-2; the match to TRBD2 covers 7 bases. The J segment lost 8 bases and the V segment lost 5 bases, leaving 5 bases of the junction unmatched. CDR1 is MDHEN, CDR2 SYDVKM, per germline. The CDR3 loop spans 13 amino acids. CDR3 DNA sequence: TGTGCCAGCAGTCCCGGGGGGATGGGGGAGCTGTTTTTT. This codes for CASSPGGMGELFF.

The rearrangement uses TRBV13 and TRBJ1-6, with a tentative D call TRBD1 (5 bases). V was trimmed by 3 bases and J by 10 bases, leaving 10 bases between them. The V gene's germline CDR1 is PRHDT and CDR2 FYEKMQ (reference sequence). The CDR3 is 13 residues long. The CDR3 nucleotides read TGTGCCAGCAGCTTCGGACATAGATCACCCCTCCACTTT. As protein: CASSFGHRSPLHF.

The chain couples TRBV29-1 to TRBJ2-7; TRBD2 is a possible D gene (7 bases). Germline lookup yields CDR1 SQVTM and CDR2 ANQGSEA. V lost 7 bases and J lost 3, with 19 bases in between. This CDR3 is built from 14 residues. CDR3 loop: CSAGGGGGNYEQYF. In DNA form, the CDR3 reads TGCAGCGCCGGCGGGGGAGGGGGGAACTACGAGCAGTACTTC.

This clone was counted a single time. The chain uses TRBV6-5 and TRBJ1-2; D unresolved. Trimming stripped 2 bases from V and 0 bases from J, with 13 bases between. The CDR3 contains 16 residues. Per the germline V gene, CDR1 is MNHEY and CDR2 is SVGAGI. The CDR3 sequence is CASSYLDRLANYGYTF. CDR3 nucleotide sequence: TGTGCCAGCAGTTACCTCGATAGATTAGCTAACTATGGCTACACCTTC.

This clone was counted between two and nine times. CDR3 bases: TGCGCCAGCAGCCTCAGGGGGACTAGCCAAGAGACCCAGTACTTC. Its translation: CASSLRGTSQETQYF. The V gene is TRBV4-1, the J gene TRBJ2-5, with D tentatively TRBD2 (8 bases). Germline CDR1 is MGHRA and CDR2 is YSYEKL. Trimming removed 4 bases at V and 1 base at J, with 13 bases between. This CDR3 region has 15 residues.

The chain couples TRBV10-1 to TRBJ2-7; a possible D gene is TRBD1 (5 bases). V lost 5 bases and J 7 bases, leaving 18 bases between the germline ends. The CDR3 has 14 residues. Germline V gives CDR1 WNHNN, CDR2 SYGVQD (reference sequence). The CDR3 coding sequence is TGCGCCAGCAGTCTTTCAAGGGCCCCAGGGGAGCAGTACTTC. Protein product: CASSLSRAPGEQYF.

The V call is TRBV4-2, the J call TRBJ2-2; 7 bases fit TRBD2. Germline trimming cut 4 bases from V and 7 bases from J; bases unmatched to any gene: 9. CDR1 is LGHNA, CDR2 YNFKEQ, per germline. This CDR3 region has 15 residues. In nucleotides, the CDR3 is TGTGCCAGCAGCCCCTTGCGGGAGTTGGGCGGGGAGCTGTTTTTT. Its translation is CASSPLRELGGELFF.

The chain joins TRBV6-1 to TRBJ1-1, with D possibly being TRBD1 (5 bases). The CDR3 is 11 amino acids. V was trimmed by 6 bases and J by 5 bases, leaving 7 bases between them. CDR1 MNHNS and CDR2 SASEGT come from the germline V gene. CDR3 bases: TGTGCCAGCAGATCAGGGACTGAAGCTTTCTTT. Amino acids: CASRSGTEAFF.

The chain combines TRBV10-3 with TRBJ2-7; D perhaps matches TRBD2 (5 bases). The CDR3 spans 13 residues. CDR1 is ENHRY, CDR2 SYGVKD, per germline. V gave up 7 bases and J gave up 2 bases, with 12 bases separating them. The DNA for the CDR3 is TGTGCCATCAAAACGACGGGAACCTACGAGCAGTACTTC. The encoded protein is CAIKTTGTYEQYF.

The chain carries TRBV7-6 and TRBJ2-5; TRBD2 agrees at 10 bases. Trimming took 5 bases from V and 0 from J; bases not matched to a gene: 6. The CDR3 is 16 amino acids. Germline values: CDR1 SGHVS, CDR2 FNYEAQ. The CDR3 DNA reads TGTGCCAGCAGCCCACCCAGCGGGAGGGACCAAGAGACCCAGTACTTC. Translated, it gives CASSPPSGRDQETQYF.

The J gene is TRBJ1-2, the V gene TRBV5-1; TRBD1 is a possible D gene (5 bases). This CDR3 is built from 14 residues. In germline, CDR1 is SGHRS, CDR2 YFSETQ. V was pared by 0 bases and J by 3 bases, with 9 bases between. The CDR3 nucleotides read TGCGCCAGCAGCTTGGCCGTAGGGGACTATGGCTACACCTTC. This translates into CASSLAVGDYGYTF. The variable domain in full, completed from reference TRBV5-1 and TRBJ1-2, reads KAGVTQTPRYLIKTRGQQVTLSCSPISGHRSVSWYQQTPGQGLQFLFEYFSETQRNKGNFPGRFSGRQFSNSRSEMNVSTLELGDSALYLCASSLAVGDYGYTFGSGTRLTVV.

The chain uses TRBV7-9 and TRBJ1-3; D unresolved. This CDR3 has 14 amino acids. The V gene lost 0 bases and the J gene lost 2 bases, with 5 bases spanning the gap. Germline-derived CDR1 and CDR2 are SEHNR and FQNEAQ (reference sequence). CDR3 loop: CASSLAGAGNTIYF. The CDR3 bases are TGTGCCAGCAGCTTAGCGGGAGCTGGAAACACCATATATTTT. The whole variable domain, filled in from reference TRBV7-9 and TRBJ1-3, reads DTGVSQNPRHKITKRGQNVTFRCDPISEHNRLYWYRQTLGQGPEFLTYFQNEAQLEKSRLLSDRFSAERPKGSFSTLEIQRTEQGDSAMYLCASSLAGAGNTIYFGEGSWLTVV.

The J gene is TRBJ1-5, the V gene TRBV7-9; possible D gene TRBD1, 5 bases. CDR1 and CDR2 from the germline V gene are SEHNR and FQNEAQ (reference sequence). The CDR3 totals 12 residues. Trimming removed 4 bases from V and 7 bases from J, with 8 bases in between. The CDR3 loop reads CASSYRQQPQHF. CDR3 nucleotide sequence: TGTGCCAGCAGCTATAGACAGCAGCCCCAGCATTTT.

J is TRBJ2-1 and V is TRBV25-1, with 8 nucleotides matching TRBD2. Germline V CDR1 and CDR2: MGHDK, SYGVNS. Trimming removed 3 bases from V and 4 bases from J; junction bases left unmatched: 8. This CDR3 comprises 16 residues. CDR3 region: CASSDPLAGPYNEQFF. In DNA, the CDR3 is TGTGCCAGCAGTGACCCTCTAGCGGGCCCTTACAATGAGCAGTTCTTC.